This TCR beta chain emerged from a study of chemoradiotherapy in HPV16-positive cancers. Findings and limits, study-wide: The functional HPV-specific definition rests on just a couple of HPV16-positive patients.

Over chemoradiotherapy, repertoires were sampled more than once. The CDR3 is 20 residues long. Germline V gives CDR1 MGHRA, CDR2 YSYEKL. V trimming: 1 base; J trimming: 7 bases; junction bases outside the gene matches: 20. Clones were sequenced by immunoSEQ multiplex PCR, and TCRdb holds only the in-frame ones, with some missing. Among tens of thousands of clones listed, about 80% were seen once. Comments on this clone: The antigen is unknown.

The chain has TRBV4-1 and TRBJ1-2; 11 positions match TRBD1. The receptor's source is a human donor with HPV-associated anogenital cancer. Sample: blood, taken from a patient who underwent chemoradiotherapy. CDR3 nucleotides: TGCGCCAGCAGCCAAGGTGCCGGGAACCCGGACAGGGGGCGAAGCGGTGGCTACACCTTC. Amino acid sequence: CASSQGAGNPDRGRSGGYTF.